These 26 T cell receptor beta chains were sequenced from one sample in a study of read filtering for tumor transcriptome and immune sequencing. The library was built from about 400 ng RNA with molecular barcoded adaptors for alpha/delta and beta/gamma chains. One entry per CDR3 protein, called by TCRdb with MiXCR from the reads. In the table there are fewer than 50,000 distinct CDR3 sequences, around an eighth of which are singletons. Sequencing was carried out using a population of CD138-negative cells sorted from bone marrow. These TCRs come from a donor at least 40 years old with multiple myeloma.

This clonotype was counted at least ten times. The chain recombines TRBV28 with TRBJ2-1, with 9 nucleotides matching TRBD2. Germline assignment: CDR1 MDHEN and CDR2 SYDVKM. The V and J ends lost 4 bases and 6 bases, in that order; junction bases with no gene match: 10. CDR3 length equals 16 residues. Written as DNA, the CDR3 is TGTGCCAGCAGTTCGTCCATAGCGGGAGTGTTCAATGAGCAGTTCTTC. It encodes CASSSSIAGVFNEQFF.

This clonotype was seen a handful of times. This chain joins TRBV28 and TRBJ2-1, with D tentatively TRBD1 (6 bases). V was shortened by 6 bases and J by 9 bases, with 21 bases between the two germline ends. The V gene's germline CDR1 is MDHEN and CDR2 SYDVKM. The CDR3 runs to 15 residues. CDR3 region: CASSVDRSSYAEQFF. The CDR3 nucleotides are TGTGCCAGCAGCGTAGACAGGTCCTCTTATGCTGAGCAGTTCTTC.

This clonotype turned up a few times. V is TRBV12-3 or TRBV12-4 and J is TRBJ2-2; 9 nucleotides match TRBD2. V lost 6 bases and J lost 8; bases outside the gene matches: 4. The CDR3 covers 13 residues. As DNA, the CDR3 is TGTGCCAGCAGCGGACTAGCGATTGGGGAGCTGTTTTTT. Translated, it gives CASSGLAIGELFF.

At least ten counts were recorded for this clonotype. V is TRBV20-1 and J is TRBJ2-2, with a weak D call TRBD2 (5 bases). Trimming removed 5 bases at V and 6 bases at J, with 19 bases between. The CDR3 has 15 amino acids. Germline loops: CDR1 DFQATT, CDR2 SNEGSKA (reference sequence). In nucleotides, the CDR3 is TGCAGTGCTCTAGGTTCGATAGGCGGGTCCGGGGAGCTGTTTTTT. Protein sequence: CSALGSIGGSGELFF.

In its sample, this clonotype was seen many times. One end of the junction is discordant with germline, which a read error may explain. The chain employs TRBV11-2 and TRBJ2-1; D is undetermined. The CDR3 covers 15 residues. The V gene's germline CDR1 is SGHAT and CDR2 FQNNGV. As DNA, the CDR3 is TGTGCCTGCAGCTTACACGGAGCTAACTACAATGAGCAGTTCTTC. Amino acid sequence: CACSLHGANYNEQFF.

For this clonotype: A far larger clone is only one base removed, so a read error is likely. The chain uses TRBV7-8 and TRBJ2-1, with 8 bases fitting TRBD2. Germline V CDR1 and CDR2: SGHVS, FQNEAQ. The CDR3 loop spans 15 amino acids. V shed 0 bases, J shed 5 bases, and the junction held 3 bases outside the gene matches. The CDR3 reads CASSLATAGDNEQFF. Here the CDR3 DNA reads TGTGCCAGCAGCTTAGCAACAGCGGGGGACAATGAGCAGTTCTTC.

In its sample, this clonotype was seen many times. V usage is TRBV12-3 or TRBV12-4 and J usage is TRBJ2-7; possibly TRBD1 or TRBD2 for D (5 bases each). The CDR3 sequence is 14 residues long. The V end lost 5 bases, the J end lost 4 bases, and 15 bases lay between the germline ends. CDR3 amino acids: CASSDGTAVYEQYF. The CDR3 DNA reads TGTGCCAGCAGTGACGGGACCGCGGTGTACGAGCAGTACTTC.

This clonotype was counted at least ten times. This chain joins TRBV28 and TRBJ2-3; 7 nucleotides align to TRBD2. After removal of 5 bases from V and 4 bases from J, the junction contained 9 bases not matched to a gene. In germline, CDR1 is MDHEN, CDR2 SYDVKM. The CDR3 spans 15 residues. CDR3 sequence: CASSPGGAGSDTQYF. The DNA for the CDR3 is TGTGCCAGCAGTCCCGGGGGAGCGGGATCAGATACGCAGTATTTT.

In regard to this clonotype: Just one base apart from a much larger clone, this may be a read error. The chain recombines TRBV4-1 with TRBJ2-1; TRBD2 aligns across 9 bases. Germline V gives CDR1 MGHRA, CDR2 YSYEKL. The CDR3 has 15 residues. The ends lost 5 bases at V and 5 bases at J; junction bases unmatched: 7. DNA of the CDR3: TGCGCCAGCAGCTCGCTCAGACTAGCGGACAATGAGCAGTTCTTC. Protein: CASSSLRLADNEQFF.

This clonotype was seen more than once but under ten times. Given a much more abundant clone one base away, this may be a read error. Here the CDR3 omits its conserved ending phenylalanine or tryptophan, so a read error is the likely source. The chain uses TRBV2 and TRBJ2-7, with D maybe TRBD1 (6 bases). The germline CDR1 and CDR2 sequences are SNHLY and FYNNEI. This CDR3 is 13 amino acids long. V lost 4 bases and J 2 bases, leaving 9 bases between the germline ends. The CDR3 DNA is TGTGCCAGCAGTGGCCGGGACACCTACGAGCAGTACCTC. It is translated as CASSGRDTYEQYL.

This clonotype was detected ten times or more. V gene TRBV28 combines with J gene TRBJ2-1; 7 nucleotides match TRBD2. The CDR3 contains 15 residues. Germline loops: CDR1 MDHEN, CDR2 SYDVKM. Unmatched junction bases numbered 10, after V lost 7 bases and J lost 4 bases. In nucleotides, the CDR3 is TGTGCCAGCATGCCTAGCGGACTCATATACAATGAGCAGTTCTTC. As protein: CASMPSGLIYNEQFF.

On this clonotype: Given a much more abundant clone one base away, this may be a read error. This sequence joins TRBV28 and TRBJ2-3; D not resolved. The end of the DNA fits TRBJ1-5 better, so the J call may be wrong. Per germline, CDR1 MDHEN and CDR2 SYDVKM. CDR3 size: 11 residues. The CDR3 DNA reads TGTGCCAGCAGTTTACCGGGTGCGCAGCATTTT. Amino acids: CASSLPGAQHF.

In the case of this clonotype: One end of the junction is discordant with germline, which a read error may explain. The chain couples TRBV10-1 to TRBJ1-1; 9 positions match TRBD1. Germline CDR1 reads WNHNN; CDR2 reads SYGVQD (reference sequence). The CDR3 extends over 16 amino acids. The CDR3 sequence: CASSVGTGGKVTEALF. For the CDR3, the DNA is TGCGCCAGCAGCGTGGGCACAGGGGGCAAGGTCACTGAAGCTCTCTTT.

As concerns this clonotype: A junction boundary mismatches the germline segment, possibly from a read error. The CDR3 loop reads CGSARAGAAYEQYF. The DNA of the CDR3 is TGTGGCAGCGCAAGGGCTGGAGCAGCCTACGAGCAGTACTTC. The chain couples TRBV27 to TRBJ2-7; D call uncertain. The CDR3 runs 14 residues. CDR1 MNHEY and CDR2 SMNVEV come from the germline V gene (reference sequence).

This clonotype was observed at least ten times. This chain links TRBV29-1 with TRBJ1-1; 8 bases fit TRBD1. With 0 bases clipped from V and 11 bases from J, the junction kept 11 bases outside the gene matches. Germline CDR1 and CDR2: SQVTM and ANQGSEA. This CDR3 contains 14 residues. The CDR3 bases are TGCAGCGTTGAAGAGCCAACGGGGACAGGCGGGGCTTTCTTT. It codes for CSVEEPTGTGGAFF.

Turning to this clonotype: One end of the junction is discordant with germline, which a read error may explain. The chain carries TRBV20-1 and TRBJ2-2; D is possibly TRBD2 (7 bases). Germline CDR1 and CDR2: DFQATT and SNEGSKA (reference sequence). The CDR3 is made up of 13 amino acids. CDR3 in amino acids: CSARGRYTGGLFF. The CDR3 region has the DNA TGCAGTGCTAGGGGCAGGTACACCGGGGGGCTGTTCTTT.

This clonotype was counted many times. This chain joins TRBV9 and TRBJ2-5; 10 nucleotides agree with TRBD2. The length of the CDR3 is 15 residues. The V gene end was trimmed by 3 bases and the J gene end by 2 bases; junction bases not matched to a gene: 4. Germline V gives CDR1 SGDLS, CDR2 YYNGEE. The CDR3 DNA reads as TGTGCCAGCAGCGCCGGGACTAGCGTTCAAGAGACCCAGTACTTC. Residues: CASSAGTSVQETQYF.

Ten or more counts support this clonotype. The CDR3 spells CSAYRDTQYF. CDR3 DNA sequence: TGCAGTGCTTATCGGGATACCCAGTACTTC. The chain links TRBV20-1 to TRBJ2-5; D may be TRBD2 (5 bases). Trimming took 5 bases from V and 8 from J, leaving 9 bases between them. CDR1 and CDR2 from the germline V gene are DFQATT and SNEGSKA (reference sequence). CDR3 length: 10 amino acids.

A word on this clonotype: This could be a read error, since a much larger clone is one nucleotide away. The chain recombines TRBV20-1 with TRBJ2-1; D call uncertain. V was shortened by 4 bases and J by 12 bases, with 16 bases between the two germline ends. Germline V lookup: CDR1 DFQATT, CDR2 SNEGSKA (reference sequence). The CDR3 loop spans 12 amino acids. This CDR3 is CSAIRLVDAQFF. DNA of the CDR3: TGCAGTGCTATTCGTTTAGTCGATGCGCAGTTCTTC.

In regard to this clonotype: A much larger clone lies a single base off, so this may be a read error. The chain links TRBV29-1 to TRBJ2-7; D possibly corresponds to TRBD2 (6 bases). Looked up from germline, CDR1 is SQVTM and CDR2 is ANQGSEA. The V gene lost 3 bases and the J gene lost 4 bases, with 16 bases spanning the gap. The length of the CDR3 is 14 residues. CDR3 sequence (DNA): TGCAGCGTTGAGACGACCGGGGAGGATTACGAGCAGTACTTC. Amino acid sequence: CSVETTGEDYEQYF.

This clonotype was detected many times. The rearrangement joins TRBV3-1 to TRBJ1-3; perhaps TRBD1 as D (6 bases). Germline CDR1 and CDR2: LGHDT and YNNKEL (reference sequence). V was pared by 1 base and J by 3 bases, with 19 bases between. The CDR3 contains 18 residues. As DNA, the CDR3 is TGTGCCAGCAGCCAAGTCGCCAGGGGAACAGTCGGTGGAAACACCATATATTTT. Translating gives CASSQVARGTVGGNTIYF.

This clonotype occurred many times. The genes are TRBV30 and TRBJ2-1, with 11 bases aligning to TRBD1. The germline V gene has CDR1 GTSNPN and CDR2 SVGIG (reference sequence). The CDR3 spans 18 residues. V dropped 3 bases and J dropped 3; count of bases not matched to a gene: 13. CDR3 loop: CAWRRTGTGGFHYNEQFF. In DNA form, the CDR3 reads TGTGCCTGGAGGAGGACCGGGACAGGGGGATTTCACTACAATGAGCAGTTCTTC.

This clonotype was picked up many times. J is TRBJ2-3 and V is TRBV24-1, with unresolved D. The CDR3 spans 13 residues. V was cut by 0 bases and J by 6 bases, with 6 bases left in between. Germline CDR1 is KGHDR and CDR2 is SFDVKD. The CDR3 sequence is CATSDLAKDTQYF. DNA of the CDR3: TGTGCCACCAGTGATTTGGCGAAGGATACGCAGTATTTT.

The chain employs TRBV4-3 and TRBJ1-4; unclear D gene. Germline values: CDR1 LGHNA, CDR2 YSLEER. V was clipped by 4 bases and J by 12 bases, with 15 bases between them. This CDR3 region has 13 residues. The DNA of the CDR3 is TGCGCCAGCAGCCTTTCCTATGAAAATGAACTGTTTTTT. Translating it yields CASSLSYENELFF.

This clonotype was detected many times. The chain links TRBV20-1 to TRBJ2-7, with D possibly matching TRBD2 (5 bases). The CDR3 runs 12 residues. Germline V CDR1 and CDR2: DFQATT, SNEGSKA (reference sequence). V lost 0 bases to trimming and J lost 4 bases, with 7 bases between them. CDR3 protein: CSARDRGYEQYF. The CDR3 region has the DNA TGCAGTGCTAGAGATCGAGGGTACGAGCAGTACTTC.

This clonotype was counted at least ten times. This CDR3 reads CASSLTPGPDYEQYF. The CDR3 DNA reads TGTGCCAGCAGCCTTACCCCCGGACCGGACTACGAGCAGTACTTC. V gene TRBV6-5 combines with J gene TRBJ2-7, with no clear D. In germline, CDR1 is MNHEY, CDR2 SVGAGI. This CDR3 has 15 amino acids. Trimming took 6 bases from V and 3 from J, leaving 18 bases between them.